This T cell receptor beta chain was identified during a study of CD8+ T cells in alopecia areata. Study at large: The study gave tofacitinib for 6 to 18 months, then 6 months off drug.

The CDR3 consists of 15 residues. With 6 bases removed from V and 0 bases from J, the gap between germline ends came to 15 bases. Per germline, CDR1 SGDLS and CDR2 YYNGEE. Peripheral blood, together with lesional scalp punch biopsies, was collected from alopecia areata patients. A single count supports this clone. Its matching antigen is unknown. Study-wide findings and caveats: Affected lesional scalp, above all in alopecia totalis/universalis, was more clonal than normal scalp. Sequencing of scalp tissue also captures the resident alphabeta T cells of normal skin.

Following extraction, RNA underwent reverse transcription to cDNA, which served as the sequencing template. Libraries were prepared by immunoSEQ multiplex PCR; TCRdb keeps only in-frame clonotypes and omits some of them. The sample consists of about 180,000 clones, more than 60% of them appearing once. The receptor comes from a human donor with alopecia areata. The chain recombines TRBV9 with TRBJ1-1; D is undetermined. The sample consisted of CD4+ T cells sorted from blood, taken at week 0. This chain's CDR3 is CASTPPGSLNTEAFF. The DNA for the CDR3 is TGTGCCAGCACCCCTCCCGGAAGCTTGAACACTGAAGCTTTCTTT.